Sequencing of this T cell receptor beta chain was carried out in a study of cytomegalovirus exposure and HLA in healthy donors. Whole-study findings and limits: A few chains tied to CMV proved CMV antigen-specific in vitro. It was reported that the classifier diagnosed cytomegalovirus status with high specificity and sensitivity in both the original and validation cohorts. From TCR beta sequences, most subjects' HLA-A and HLA-B alleles were reportedly predicted accurately. Most TCR sequences showed up rarely, but some public TCRs showed up in many donors.

Worth noting for this clone: Its antigen is unidentified.

The primer mix had 60 Vbeta and 13 Jbeta primers. Profiled with immunoSEQ multiplex PCR; TCRdb holds only in-frame clones, not every one. The table includes about 200,000 clones, less than 85% detected once. The CDR3 loop spans 13 amino acids. Per the germline V gene, CDR1 is MNHEY and CDR2 is SVGAGI. J gave up 3 bases and V 6 bases, and 2 bases lay outside the gene matches. The rearrangement joins TRBV6-5 to TRBJ1-3; 7 nucleotides line up with TRBD1. This clonotype was sampled from a man between 18 and 35 years old in good health and CMV-seronegative. The source material was PBMCs. The CDR3 loop is CASRQGGGNTIYF. The CDR3 coding sequence is TGTGCCAGCAGGCAGGGGGGTGGAAACACCATATATTTT.